Following are 6 T cell receptor beta chains from one sample sequenced in a study of early T cells in non-severe SARS-CoV-2 infection. TCRdb passed the 5' RACE reads through MiXCR, listing each CDR3 protein once. The profile shows tens of thousands of distinct CDR3 sequences, around 10% of them singletons. The sample consisted of whole blood, taken at baseline. The origin of the receptors is an adult who was a healthcare worker with PCR-confirmed SARS-CoV-2 infection or an uninfected control (not recorded which).

J is TRBJ2-3 and V is TRBV12-3 or TRBV12-4, with unresolved D. V was pared by 5 bases and J by 4 bases, with 10 bases between. CDR3 length: 13 residues. CDR3 DNA sequence: TGTGCCAGCAGTCCCCCCATCTCAGATACGCAGTATTTT. Its protein product is CASSPPISDTQYF.

This clonotype was seen many times. This chain uses TRBV6-6 with TRBJ1-1, with D hard to call. CDR1 MNHNY and CDR2 SVGAGI come from the germline V gene (reference sequence). Trimming cost V 5 bases and J 3 bases, with 4 bases left between them. This CDR3 is 11 amino acids long. CDR3 sequence (DNA): TGTGCCAGCAGTGGGTACACTGAAGCTTTCTTT. Translating gives CASSGYTEAFF.

This clonotype has at least ten counts. V is TRBV20-1 and J is TRBJ2-1, with TRBD2 identical over 9 bases. This CDR3 is 12 amino acids long. With V trimmed by 6 bases and J by 7 bases, 4 bases remained unmatched. Germline V lookup: CDR1 DFQATT, CDR2 SNEGSKA (reference sequence). The CDR3 nucleotides are TGCAGTGCCGGACTAGCGTGGAATGAGCAGTTCTTC. Translation gives CSAGLAWNEQFF.

This clonotype was found a few times. This chain connects TRBV7-9 to TRBJ2-3; the D is unclear. V dropped 5 bases and J dropped 3 bases, with 6 bases sitting between them. Germline V gene data show CDR1 as SEHNR and CDR2 as FQNEAQ (reference sequence). The CDR3 spans 12 residues. The CDR3 DNA follows: TGTGCCAGCAGCCCCATGACAGATACGCAGTATTTT. It specifies CASSPMTDTQYF.

This clonotype was seen more than once but under ten times. This CDR3 is CASNLLDNGYTF. As DNA, the CDR3 is TGTGCCAGCAACCTCCTCGATAATGGCTACACCTTC. The chain uses TRBV7-9 and TRBJ1-2, with unresolved D. V was pared by 7 bases and J by 6 bases, with 12 bases between. The CDR3 runs to 12 residues. In germline, CDR1 is SEHNR, CDR2 FQNEAQ (reference sequence).

There are a few counts of this clonotype. The rearrangement joins TRBV4-3 to TRBJ1-4; no firm D call. From germline, CDR1 is LGHNA and CDR2 YSLEER. This CDR3 has 15 amino acids. Trimming stripped 1 base from V and 0 bases from J, with 6 bases between. The CDR3, as DNA: TGCGCCAGCAGCCAAGTCCGGTCAACTAATGAAAAACTGTTTTTT. It codes for CASSQVRSTNEKLFF.